The rows below give T cell receptor beta chains drawn from one sample of a study of OX40 agonist ivuxolimab in advanced cancers. Method: immunoSEQ multiplex PCR; TCRdb's copy keeps in-frame clones and lacks some. The sample records tens of thousands of clones, 81% being singletons. Sequences were derived from CD4+ or CD8+ T cells sorted from blood, sampled in a trial of the OX40 agonist ivuxolimab. Receptors were obtained from an adult with an advanced solid tumor such as melanoma, head and neck, liver or kidney cancer. The CDR3 runs from the conserved cysteine through the conserved F or W. The order of the fields is J gene, D gene, V gene, clone size, CDR3 protein, CDR3 DNA. A D gene is named only where the DNA matches it firmly. Where a row states a size, it is once, few, many or the class of an expanded clone; other rows omit it.

j_call: TRBJ1-5; d_call: NA; v_call: TRBV9; clone_size: NA; cdr3_aa: CASSVDDSQPQHF; cdr3_nt: TGTGCCAGCAGCGTAGACGACTCTCAGCCCCAGCATTTT
j_call: TRBJ2-7; d_call: NA; v_call: TRBV28; clone_size: NA; cdr3_aa: CASRPLAFESEQYF; cdr3_nt: TGTGCCAGCAGGCCCCTAGCTTTCGAGTCCGAGCAGTACTTC
j_call: TRBJ1-5; d_call: TRBD1; v_call: TRBV7-8; clone_size: NA; cdr3_aa: CASSAWTGPNNQPQHF; cdr3_nt: TGTGCCAGCAGCGCGTGGACAGGGCCCAACAATCAGCCCCAGCATTTT
j_call: TRBJ2-3; d_call: NA; v_call: TRBV18; clone_size: NA; cdr3_aa: CASSPTATTEGDTQYF; cdr3_nt: TGTGCCAGCTCACCAACGGCGACCACCGAGGGAGATACGCAGTATTTT
j_call: TRBJ1-5; d_call: NA; v_call: TRBV13; clone_size: NA; cdr3_aa: CASSFGGPNQPQHF; cdr3_nt: TGTGCCAGCAGCTTCGGGGGCCCCAATCAGCCCCAGCATTTT
j_call: TRBJ2-7; d_call: TRBD1; v_call: TRBV7-9; clone_size: NA; cdr3_aa: CASSSDRGQVEQYF; cdr3_nt: TGTGCCAGCAGCTCGGACAGGGGGCAGGTCGAGCAGTACTTC
j_call: TRBJ1-1; d_call: NA; v_call: TRBV5-4; clone_size: NA; cdr3_aa: CASSPRGRGGGTEAFF; cdr3_nt: TGTGCCAGCAGCCCCCGGGGGCGGGGGGGAGGGACTGAAGCTTTCTTT
j_call: TRBJ1-2; d_call: TRBD1; v_call: TRBV9; clone_size: NA; cdr3_aa: CASTGTGGARGYGYTF; cdr3_nt: TGTGCCAGCACCGGGACAGGGGGCGCGAGGGGCTATGGCTACACCTTC
j_call: TRBJ1-2; d_call: NA; v_call: TRBV5-1; clone_size: NA; cdr3_aa: CASSLTGRESGGDGYTF; cdr3_nt: TGCGCCAGCAGCTTGACTGGTCGGGAGAGCGGGGGGGATGGCTACACCTTC
j_call: TRBJ2-1; d_call: NA; v_call: TRBV11-2; clone_size: NA; cdr3_aa: CASSKDLDSLSYNEQFF; cdr3_nt: TGTGCCAGCAGCAAAGACCTTGACTCACTCTCCTACAATGAGCAGTTCTTC
j_call: TRBJ2-7; d_call: TRBD1; v_call: TRBV7-3; clone_size: once; cdr3_aa: CASSSGQPGSIHEQYF; cdr3_nt: TGTGCCAGCAGCTCGGGACAGCCGGGTTCAATCCACGAGCAGTACTTC
j_call: TRBJ2-1; d_call: TRBD1; v_call: TRBV6-5; clone_size: few; cdr3_aa: CASSSPTGQVAFF; cdr3_nt: TGTGCCAGCAGTTCCCCGACAGGGCAAGTTGCTTTCTTC
j_call: TRBJ1-1; d_call: NA; v_call: TRBV19; clone_size: NA; cdr3_aa: CASSIFGRAGTEAFF; cdr3_nt: TGTGCCAGTAGTATTTTCGGCAGGGCGGGCACTGAAGCTTTCTTT
j_call: TRBJ1-4; d_call: NA; v_call: TRBV7-8; clone_size: NA; cdr3_aa: CASSYLDSNEKLFF; cdr3_nt: TGTGCCAGCAGCTATCTGGACAGCAATGAAAAACTGTTTTTT
j_call: TRBJ2-3; d_call: NA; v_call: TRBV4-1; clone_size: NA; cdr3_aa: CASSSERTTSSDTQYF; cdr3_nt: TGCGCCAGCTCCTCGGAAAGGACTACCAGCTCAGATACGCAGTATTTT
j_call: TRBJ2-7; d_call: TRBD1; v_call: TRBV27; clone_size: NA; cdr3_aa: CASSLSSDRASYEQYF; cdr3_nt: TGTGCCAGCAGTTTATCCTCGGACAGGGCCTCCTACGAGCAGTACTTC
j_call: TRBJ2-1; d_call: TRBD2; v_call: TRBV7-2; clone_size: NA; cdr3_aa: CASSPDTGGEQFF; cdr3_nt: TGTGCCAGCAGCCCAGACACGGGGGGTGAGCAGTTCTTC
j_call: TRBJ2-5; d_call: NA; v_call: TRBV2; clone_size: NA; cdr3_aa: CASSALETQYF; cdr3_nt: TGTGCCAGCAGTGCATTGGAGACCCAGTACTTC
j_call: TRBJ2-2; d_call: NA; v_call: TRBV6-5; clone_size: NA; cdr3_aa: CATREGSNTGELFF; cdr3_nt: TGTGCCACCCGTGAAGGGAGTAACACCGGGGAGCTGTTTTTT
j_call: TRBJ1-4; d_call: NA; v_call: TRBV19; clone_size: NA; cdr3_aa: CASSIRGGTNEKLFF; cdr3_nt: TGTGCCAGTAGTATCAGGGGTGGAACTAATGAAAAACTGTTTTTT
j_call: TRBJ1-5; d_call: TRBD1; v_call: TRBV16; clone_size: medium-sized; cdr3_aa: CASSQSLGQGNQPQHF; cdr3_nt: TGTGCCAGCAGCCAATCCCTGGGACAGGGGAATCAGCCCCAGCATTTT
j_call: TRBJ1-5; d_call: NA; v_call: TRBV7-5; clone_size: once; cdr3_aa: CVRSFRQGGNQPQHF; cdr3_nt: TGTGTCAGAAGCTTCCGACAGGGGGGTAATCAGCCCCAGCATTTT
j_call: TRBJ2-3; d_call: TRBD2; v_call: TRBV4-3; clone_size: NA; cdr3_aa: CASSQGLAGAADTQYF; cdr3_nt: TGCGCCAGCAGCCAAGGACTAGCGGGAGCAGCAGATACGCAGTATTTT
j_call: TRBJ2-3; d_call: NA; v_call: TRBV5-1; clone_size: NA; cdr3_aa: CASSSGGSGGDTQYF; cdr3_nt: TGCGCCAGCAGTAGTGGTGGTAGCGGTGGAGATACGCAGTATTTT
j_call: TRBJ1-5; d_call: NA; v_call: TRBV15; clone_size: NA; cdr3_aa: CATSRYSNQPQHF; cdr3_nt: TGTGCCACCAGCAGGTATAGCAATCAGCCCCAGCATTTT
j_call: TRBJ2-7; d_call: TRBD2; v_call: TRBV5-6; clone_size: few; cdr3_aa: CASTRGGYHSPYEQYF; cdr3_nt: TGTGCCAGCACACGCGGGGGGTACCACAGTCCCTACGAGCAGTACTTC
j_call: TRBJ2-5; d_call: TRBD2; v_call: TRBV4-2; clone_size: NA; cdr3_aa: CASSQGLAGGGVETQYF; cdr3_nt: TGTGCCAGCAGCCAAGGGCTAGCGGGGGGAGGGGTGGAGACCCAGTACTTC
j_call: TRBJ1-2; d_call: TRBD1; v_call: TRBV6-5; clone_size: NA; cdr3_aa: CASSYNDRDHGYTF; cdr3_nt: TGTGCCAGCAGTTACAACGACAGGGACCATGGCTACACCTTC
j_call: TRBJ1-5; d_call: NA; v_call: TRBV2; clone_size: NA; cdr3_aa: CASSEEGSQPQHF; cdr3_nt: TGTGCCAGCAGTGAAGAGGGAAGTCAGCCCCAGCATTTT
j_call: TRBJ2-1; d_call: TRBD2; v_call: TRBV28; clone_size: NA; cdr3_aa: CASLPASGSREQFF; cdr3_nt: TGTGCCAGCCTGCCGGCTAGCGGGAGTCGTGAGCAGTTCTTC
j_call: TRBJ2-7; d_call: TRBD2; v_call: TRBV18; clone_size: NA; cdr3_aa: CASSPTSGGGLYEQYF; cdr3_nt: TGTGCCAGCTCACCAACTAGCGGGGGGGGACTCTACGAGCAGTACTTC
j_call: TRBJ1-2; d_call: TRBD1; v_call: TRBV5-6; clone_size: NA; cdr3_aa: CASSLGRGPGYTF; cdr3_nt: TGTGCCAGCAGCTTGGGAAGGGGGCCAGGCTACACCTTC
j_call: TRBJ2-7; d_call: TRBD1; v_call: TRBV5-6; clone_size: NA; cdr3_aa: CASSTVRQGSYEQYF; cdr3_nt: TGTGCCAGCAGCACAGTCCGACAGGGCAGCTACGAGCAGTACTTC
j_call: TRBJ2-3; d_call: NA; v_call: TRBV4-2; clone_size: NA; cdr3_aa: CASSQEANGAGTHHTQYF; cdr3_nt: TGTGCCAGCAGCCAAGAGGCCAATGGGGCGGGGACACACCATACGCAGTATTTT
j_call: TRBJ2-1; d_call: NA; v_call: TRBV5-1; clone_size: NA; cdr3_aa: CASSLPDGHEQFF; cdr3_nt: TGCGCCAGCAGCCTCCCGGACGGGCATGAGCAGTTCTTC
j_call: TRBJ1-1; d_call: NA; v_call: TRBV13; clone_size: NA; cdr3_aa: CASSLLSWADGGGSTEAFF; cdr3_nt: TGTGCCAGCAGCTTACTCTCCTGGGCAGACGGCGGGGGCAGCACTGAAGCTTTCTTT
j_call: TRBJ2-3; d_call: NA; v_call: TRBV27; clone_size: NA; cdr3_aa: CASSPWGVLTDTQYF; cdr3_nt: TGTGCCAGCAGTCCCTGGGGAGTTCTCACAGATACGCAGTATTTT
j_call: TRBJ1-1; d_call: TRBD1; v_call: TRBV7-9; clone_size: NA; cdr3_aa: CASSPQDRGNTEAFF; cdr3_nt: TGTGCCAGCAGCCCCCAGGACAGGGGGAACACTGAAGCTTTCTTT
j_call: TRBJ2-7; d_call: NA; v_call: TRBV10-3; clone_size: NA; cdr3_aa: CAISENQGYEQYF; cdr3_nt: TGTGCCATCAGTGAGAATCAGGGTTACGAGCAGTACTTC
j_call: TRBJ1-1; d_call: NA; v_call: TRBV12-5; clone_size: once; cdr3_aa: CASGFGGNTEAFF; cdr3_nt: TGTGCTAGTGGTTTTGGGGGGAACACTGAAGCTTTCTTT
j_call: TRBJ2-3; d_call: NA; v_call: TRBV7-2; clone_size: NA; cdr3_aa: CASSLDGRWDTQYF; cdr3_nt: TGTGCCAGCAGCTTAGACGGGAGATGGGATACGCAGTATTTT
j_call: TRBJ2-1; d_call: TRBD2; v_call: TRBV4-3; clone_size: NA; cdr3_aa: CASSSSGRAGSYNEQFF; cdr3_nt: TGCGCCAGCAGCTCAAGCGGGAGGGCGGGATCCTACAATGAGCAGTTCTTC
j_call: TRBJ1-5; d_call: NA; v_call: TRBV6-6; clone_size: NA; cdr3_aa: CASSSSPNQPQHF; cdr3_nt: TGTGCCAGCAGTTCTAGCCCGAATCAGCCCCAGCATTTT
j_call: TRBJ2-5; d_call: NA; v_call: TRBV7-7; clone_size: NA; cdr3_aa: CASSLYRGGETQYF; cdr3_nt: TGTGCCAGCAGCCTCTACAGGGGAGGTGAGACCCAGTACTTC